The 7 T cell receptor beta chains below come from one sample, sequenced in a study of regulatory T cells in long-lasting Graves disease. Building of the TCR beta libraries involved iRepertoire HTBI primers and Arm-PCR of CDR3 regions. One entry per CDR3 protein results from TCRdb running MiXCR on the multiplex PCR reads. The data show hundreds of thousands of distinct CDR3 sequences, 18% seen once. Time point specified: newly diagnosed GD, antithyroid drugs for less than 3 months. The authors made the TCR library using RNA they extracted from PBMCs. Source: peripheral blood mononuclear cells (PBMCs), taken at new diagnosis, from a patient treated with antithyroid drugs. The source of these receptors is a female donor with Graves disease.

This clonotype was seen repeatedly, ten times or more. This clone may be a read error of a much larger clone one base away. DNA for the CDR3: TGTGCCAGCAGCTTAAGCTCCGGGACAGATGGCGTCTGGGAGACCCAGTACTTC. Translation: CASSLSSGTDGVWETQYF. The chain is built from TRBV11-2 and TRBJ2-5, with 7 bases lining up with TRBD1. Germline V gene sequence: CDR1 SGHAT, CDR2 FQNNGV. The trim removed 2 bases at V and 5 bases at J, leaving 17 bases unmatched. The CDR3 consists of 18 residues.

This clonotype was counted ten times or more. The gene calls are TRBV28 and TRBJ1-2; TRBD1 might be the D (5 bases). Germline CDR1 and CDR2: MDHEN and SYDVKM. The CDR3 loop spans 16 amino acids. V lost 5 bases, J lost 0 bases, and 16 bases lay in between. The CDR3 sequence is CASSVISEGANYGYTF. The CDR3 DNA follows: TGTGCCAGCAGTGTCATCAGTGAAGGGGCTAACTATGGCTACACCTTC.

V usage is TRBV6-1 and J usage is TRBJ1-2, with 7 bases lining up with TRBD1. CDR1 and CDR2 from the germline V gene are MNHNS and SASEGT. V trimming: 3 bases; J trimming: 3 bases; junction bases outside the gene matches: 7. The CDR3 consists of 15 residues. The CDR3 sequence is CASSEGPGGDYGYTF. The DNA for the CDR3 is TGTGCCAGCAGTGAGGGGCCAGGGGGGGACTATGGCTACACCTTC.

This clonotype was seen repeatedly, ten times or more. The V and J genes are TRBV7-2 and TRBJ2-7, with a tentative D call TRBD1 (5 bases). Looked up from germline, CDR1 is SGHTA and CDR2 is FQGNSA. V lost 1 base and J lost 3, with 13 bases in between. This CDR3 region has 15 residues. CDR3 residues: CASSLDRGSYYEQYF. The CDR3 nucleotides read TGTGCCAGCAGCTTAGATAGGGGCTCTTACTACGAGCAGTACTTC.

Notes on this clonotype: This is likely a read error, given that the CDR3 carries no conserved phenylalanine or tryptophan at its end. The limits of the CDR3 on the DNA are not certain, so only TCRdb's listed CDR3 is given. This rearrangement joins TRBV9 to TRBJ2-1. The CDR3 region is 14 residues in length, termini included. Per germline, CDR1 SGDLS and CDR2 YYNGEE. This CDR3 is CASSVGDGRVEEFI.

This rearrangement joins TRBV20-1 to TRBJ1-4; D is unclear. Trimming stripped 0 bases from V and 4 bases from J, with 6 bases between. Germline V CDR1 and CDR2: DFQATT, SNEGSKA (reference sequence). The CDR3 has 13 amino acids. The chain's CDR3 is CSARDRGNEKLFF. DNA for the CDR3: TGCAGTGCTAGAGATCGCGGTAATGAAAAACTGTTTTTT.

The table lists this clonotype with many counts. The rearrangement joins TRBV6-5 to TRBJ2-5, with 14 bases identical to TRBD2. The CDR3 covers 17 residues. Germline CDR1 reads MNHEY; CDR2 reads SVGAGI. Trimming took 1 base from V and 5 from J; bases not matched to a gene: 6. CDR3 protein: CASSYFRLAGGPETQYF. The DNA for the CDR3 is TGTGCCAGCAGTTACTTCAGACTAGCGGGAGGGCCGGAGACCCAGTACTTC.